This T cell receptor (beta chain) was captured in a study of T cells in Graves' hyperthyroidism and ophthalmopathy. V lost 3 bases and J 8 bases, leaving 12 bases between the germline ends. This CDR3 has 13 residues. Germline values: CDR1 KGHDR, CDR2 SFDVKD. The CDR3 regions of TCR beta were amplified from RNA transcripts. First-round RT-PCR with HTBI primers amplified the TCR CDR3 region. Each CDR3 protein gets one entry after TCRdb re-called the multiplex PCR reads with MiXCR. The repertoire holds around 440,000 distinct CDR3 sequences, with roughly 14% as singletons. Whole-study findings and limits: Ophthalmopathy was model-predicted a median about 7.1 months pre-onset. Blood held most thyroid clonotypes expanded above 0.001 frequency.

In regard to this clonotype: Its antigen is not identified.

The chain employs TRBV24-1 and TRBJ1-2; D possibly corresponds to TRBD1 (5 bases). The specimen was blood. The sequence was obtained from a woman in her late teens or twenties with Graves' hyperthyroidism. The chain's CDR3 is CATSDTGSSGYTF. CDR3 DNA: TGTGCCACCAGTGATACAGGATCCTCCGGCTACACCTTC.